Described below is a single T cell receptor beta chain sequence and its context. The V gene lost 2 bases and the J gene lost 1 base, with 18 bases spanning the gap. CDR3 length: 18 amino acids. The germline V gene encodes CDR1 SGHRS and CDR2 YFSETQ. Original processing notes: Nucleated cell number was recorded as an estimate derived from reference gene primer amplification. Repertoires were generated with immunoSEQ multiplex PCR, while TCRdb's copy carries only in-frame clones and drops some. The DNA was the basis for D and trimming; V, J and clone size are from that table. Among about 260,000 clones, roughly 87% were seen once, and the ten largest hold 2% to 2.5%. The sample is drawn from a study of blood T cell repertoires in COVID-19. The overall study: Researchers got acute and convalescent COVID-19 samples from the United States, Italy and Spain. T cells, B-cell-depleted T cells, or PBMCs supplied cDNA or gDNA.

The chain carries TRBV5-1 and TRBJ2-2; weak D call: TRBD1 (5 bases). Sequenced sample: peripheral blood. The TCR sequence derives from a woman aged 45-65 years who had recovered from COVID-19. This chain's CDR3 is CASSLNIQAFENTGELFF. The CDR3 bases are TGCGCCAGCAGCTTAAACATACAGGCATTCGAGAACACCGGGGAGCTGTTTTTT.